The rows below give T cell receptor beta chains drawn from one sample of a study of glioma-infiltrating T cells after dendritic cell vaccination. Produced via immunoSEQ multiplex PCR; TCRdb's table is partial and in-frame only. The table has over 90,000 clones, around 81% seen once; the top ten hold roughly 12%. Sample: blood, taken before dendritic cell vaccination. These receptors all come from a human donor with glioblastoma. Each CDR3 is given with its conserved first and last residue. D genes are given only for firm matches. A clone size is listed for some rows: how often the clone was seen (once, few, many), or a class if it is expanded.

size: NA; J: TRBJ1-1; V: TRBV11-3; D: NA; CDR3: CASSLVGAGNTEAFF; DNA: TGTGCCAGCAGCTTAGTTGGGGCAGGGAACACTGAAGCTTTCTTT
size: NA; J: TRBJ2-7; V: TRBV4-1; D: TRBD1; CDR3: CASSQGTGDDEQYF; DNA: TGCGCCAGCAGCCAGGGGACAGGGGACGACGAGCAGTACTTC
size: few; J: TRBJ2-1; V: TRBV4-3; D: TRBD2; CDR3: CASSQGTSGGAGDNEQFF; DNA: TGCGCCAGCAGCCAAGGGACTAGCGGGGGGGCCGGGGACAATGAGCAGTTCTTC
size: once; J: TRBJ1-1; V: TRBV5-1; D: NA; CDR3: CASSLGQPNTEAFF; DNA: TGCGCCAGCAGCTTGGGGCAACCGAACACTGAAGCTTTCTTT
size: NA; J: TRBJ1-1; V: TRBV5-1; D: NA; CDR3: CASSLEQVAEAFF; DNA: TGCGCCAGCAGCTTGGAGCAGGTTGCTGAAGCTTTCTTT
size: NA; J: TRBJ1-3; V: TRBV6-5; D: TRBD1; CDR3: CATRGGEGGNTIYF; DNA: TGTGCCACCAGGGGGGGAGAGGGTGGAAACACCATATATTTT
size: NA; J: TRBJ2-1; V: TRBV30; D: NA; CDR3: CAWSPALDGVVNEQFF; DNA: TGTGCCTGGAGTCCGGCCCTGGACGGGGTAGTCAATGAGCAGTTCTTC
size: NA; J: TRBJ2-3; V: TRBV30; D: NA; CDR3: CAWSFGGAGPGTDTQYF; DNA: TGTGCCTGGAGTTTTGGTGGCGCGGGGCCGGGCACAGATACGCAGTATTTT
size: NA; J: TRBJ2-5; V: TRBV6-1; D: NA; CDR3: CASSEGFRETQYF; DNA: TGTGCCAGCAGTGAAGGGTTTCGGGAGACCCAGTACTTC
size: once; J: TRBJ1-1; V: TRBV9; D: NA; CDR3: CASSAGGDTTEAFF; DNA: TGTGCCAGCAGCGCGGGGGGGGATACCACTGAAGCTTTCTTT
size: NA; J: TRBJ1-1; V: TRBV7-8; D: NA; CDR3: CASSFIMTGRPEAFF; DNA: TGTGCCAGCAGCTTTATAATGACAGGTCGGCCCGAAGCTTTCTTT
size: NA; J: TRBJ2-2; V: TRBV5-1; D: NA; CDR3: CASSTIQGLTGELFF; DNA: TGCGCCAGCAGCACCATTCAGGGGCTCACCGGGGAGCTGTTTTTT
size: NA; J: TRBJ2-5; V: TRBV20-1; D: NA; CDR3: CSAERKETQYF; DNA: TGCAGTGCCGAGAGGAAAGAGACCCAGTACTTC
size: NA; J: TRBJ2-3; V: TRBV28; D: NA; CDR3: CASNRGYTQYF; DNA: TGTGCCAGCAATAGGGGTTATACGCAGTATTTT
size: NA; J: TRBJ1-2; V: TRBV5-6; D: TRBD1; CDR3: CASSATGYGYTF; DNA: TGTGCCAGCAGCGCGACAGGGTATGGCTACACCTTC
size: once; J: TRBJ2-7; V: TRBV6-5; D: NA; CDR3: CASSSQVWGTEQYF; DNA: TGTGCCAGCAGTTCACAGGTGTGGGGTACGGAGCAGTACTTC
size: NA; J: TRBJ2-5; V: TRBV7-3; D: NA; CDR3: CASSLNLETQYF; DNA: TGTGCCAGCAGCTTAAATCTCGAGACCCAGTACTTC
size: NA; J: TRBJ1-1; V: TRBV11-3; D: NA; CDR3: CASSLGAESGTEAFF; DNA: TGTGCCAGCAGCTTAGGTGCAGAGTCGGGCACTGAAGCTTTCTTT
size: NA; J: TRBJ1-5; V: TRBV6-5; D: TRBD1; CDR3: CASRYRDRGRRQPQHF; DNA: TGTGCCAGCAGGTACCGGGACAGGGGGCGGAGGCAGCCCCAGCATTTT
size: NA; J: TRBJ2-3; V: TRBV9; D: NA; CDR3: CASSVGAFPLGDTQYF; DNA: TGTGCCAGCAGCGTAGGGGCGTTCCCCCTCGGAGATACGCAGTATTTT
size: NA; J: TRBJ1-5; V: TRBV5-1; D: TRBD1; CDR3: CASSLDRGRQPQHF; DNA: TGCGCCAGCAGCCTAGACAGGGGACGACAGCCCCAGCATTTT
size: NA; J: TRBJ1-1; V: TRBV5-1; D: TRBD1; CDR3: CASSYTGGATEAFF; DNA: TGCGCCAGCAGTTATACAGGGGGAGCCACTGAAGCTTTCTTT
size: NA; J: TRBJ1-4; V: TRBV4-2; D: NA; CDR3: CASSQGTSRGQPHEKLFF; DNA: TGTGCCAGCAGCCAAGGGACCTCCCGGGGTCAACCGCATGAAAAACTGTTTTTT
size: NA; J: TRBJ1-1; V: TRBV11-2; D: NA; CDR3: CASSLLGPRTEAFF; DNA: TGTGCCAGCAGCTTACTGGGGCCGCGGACTGAAGCTTTCTTT
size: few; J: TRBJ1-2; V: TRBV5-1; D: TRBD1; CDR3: CASWTGQPDYGYTF; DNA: TGCGCCAGCTGGACAGGCCAACCGGACTATGGCTACACCTTC
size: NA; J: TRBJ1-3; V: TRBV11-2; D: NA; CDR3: CASSRLLSGNTIYF; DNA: TGTGCCAGCAGCCGACTCCTCTCTGGAAACACCATATATTTT
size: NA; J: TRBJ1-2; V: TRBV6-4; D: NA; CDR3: CASSPGGTYGYTF; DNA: TGTGCCAGCAGTCCGGGGGGCACCTATGGCTACACCTTC
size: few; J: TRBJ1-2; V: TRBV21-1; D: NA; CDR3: CASSADRENYGYTF; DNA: TGTGCCAGCAGCGCGGACAGGGAAAACTATGGCTACACCTTC
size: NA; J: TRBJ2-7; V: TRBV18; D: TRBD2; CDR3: CASSPVGGTLEQYF; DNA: TGTGCCAGCTCACCGGTCGGGGGGACCCTCGAGCAGTACTTC
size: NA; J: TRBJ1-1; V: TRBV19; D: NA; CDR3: CASNRGGLNTEAFF; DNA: TGTGCCTCTAACCGGGGGGGATTGAACACTGAAGCTTTCTTT
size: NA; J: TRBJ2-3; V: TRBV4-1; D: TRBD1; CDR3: CASSPVPGQGSTDTQYF; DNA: TGCGCCAGCAGCCCTGTCCCGGGACAGGGTAGCACAGATACGCAGTATTTT
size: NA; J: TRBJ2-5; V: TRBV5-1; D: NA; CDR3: CASSLAPGSIGETQYF; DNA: TGCGCCAGCAGCTTGGCACCAGGCTCCATTGGGGAGACCCAGTACTTC
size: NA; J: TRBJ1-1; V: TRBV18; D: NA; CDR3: CASSSTVNTEAFF; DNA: TGTGCCAGCTCATCGACAGTGAACACTGAAGCTTTCTTT
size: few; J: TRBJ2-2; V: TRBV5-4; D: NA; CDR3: CASSQNNRVFGELFF; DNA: TGTGCCAGCAGCCAAAATAACAGGGTTTTCGGGGAGCTGTTTTTT
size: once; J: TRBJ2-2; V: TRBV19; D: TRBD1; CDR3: CASSGGTGRRSTGELFF; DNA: TGTGCCAGTAGCGGAGGGACAGGCCGCCGAAGCACCGGGGAGCTGTTTTTT
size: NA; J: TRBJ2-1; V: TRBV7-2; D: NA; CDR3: CASSLVEQGWDNEQFF; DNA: TGTGCCAGCAGCTTAGTGGAACAGGGATGGGACAATGAGCAGTTCTTC
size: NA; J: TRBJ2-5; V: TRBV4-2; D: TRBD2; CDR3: CASSPSSGGGAFGETQYF; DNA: TGTGCCAGCAGCCCCTCGTCGGGCGGGGGGGCCTTTGGAGAGACCCAGTACTTC
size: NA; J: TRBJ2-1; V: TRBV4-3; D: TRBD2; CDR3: CASSQSSGGPFPFF; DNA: TGCGCCAGCAGCCAAAGTAGCGGGGGTCCGTTTCCGTTCTTC
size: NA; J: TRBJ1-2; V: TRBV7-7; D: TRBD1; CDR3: CASNTGEYGYTF; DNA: TGTGCTAGCAACACAGGGGAGTATGGCTACACCTTC
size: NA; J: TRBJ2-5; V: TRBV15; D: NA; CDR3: CATSRDLEETQYF; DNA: TGTGCCACCAGCAGAGATTTAGAAGAGACCCAGTACTTC
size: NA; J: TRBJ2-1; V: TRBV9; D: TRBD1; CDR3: CASSSPVVRQGDREQFF; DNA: TGTGCCAGCAGCTCTCCCGTGGTTAGACAGGGGGACCGGGAGCAGTTCTTC
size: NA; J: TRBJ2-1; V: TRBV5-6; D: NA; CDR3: CASSLGWGGFNEQFF; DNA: TGTGCCAGCAGCTTGGGGTGGGGGGGCTTCAATGAGCAGTTCTTC
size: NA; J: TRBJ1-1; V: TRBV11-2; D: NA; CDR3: CASGPRFQPEAFF; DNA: TGTGCCAGCGGCCCGAGGTTCCAGCCGGAAGCTTTCTTT
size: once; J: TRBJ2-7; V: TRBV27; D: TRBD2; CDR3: CASSTQRGYEQYF; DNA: TGTGCCAGCAGTACCCAGCGGGGGTACGAGCAGTACTTC
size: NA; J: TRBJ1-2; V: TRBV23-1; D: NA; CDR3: CASSQSSFYGYTF; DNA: TGCGCCAGCAGTCAATCTTCCTTCTATGGCTACACCTTC
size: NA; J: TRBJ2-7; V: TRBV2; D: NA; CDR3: CASRLGAVYEQYF; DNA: TGTGCCAGCAGACTGGGGGCAGTCTACGAGCAGTACTTC
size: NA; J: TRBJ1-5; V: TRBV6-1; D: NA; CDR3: CASRGLSSNQPQHF; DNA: TGTGCCAGCAGGGGACTAAGCAGCAATCAGCCCCAGCATTTT
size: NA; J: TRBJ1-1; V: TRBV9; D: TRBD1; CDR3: CASSSQNRGATEAFF; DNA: TGTGCCAGCAGCTCCCAGAACAGGGGCGCCACTGAAGCTTTCTTT
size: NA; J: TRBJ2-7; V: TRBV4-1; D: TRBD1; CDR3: CASSQEGQISYEQYF; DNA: TGCGCCAGCAGCCAAGAGGGACAGATCTCCTACGAGCAGTACTTC
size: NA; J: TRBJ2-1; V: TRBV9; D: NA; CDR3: CASSVRGESYNEQFF; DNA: TGTGCCAGCAGCGTACGGGGAGAGTCCTACAATGAGCAGTTCTTC
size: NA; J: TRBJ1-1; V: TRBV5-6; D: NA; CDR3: CASSLGAFSGEAFF; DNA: TGTGCCAGCAGCTTAGGGGCCTTTTCTGGGGAAGCTTTCTTT
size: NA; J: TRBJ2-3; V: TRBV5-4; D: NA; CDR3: CASSSTPSTDTQYF; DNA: TGTGCCAGCAGCTCTACTCCGAGCACAGATACGCAGTATTTT
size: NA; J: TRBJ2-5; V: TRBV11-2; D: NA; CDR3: CASSLVAGAAGQTQYF; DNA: TGTGCCAGCAGCTTAGTAGCAGGGGCCGCTGGGCAGACCCAGTACTTC
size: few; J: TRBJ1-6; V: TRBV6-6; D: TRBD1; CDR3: CASSSTGALNSPLHF; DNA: TGTGCCAGCAGTTCAACAGGGGCACTAAATTCACCCCTCCACTTT
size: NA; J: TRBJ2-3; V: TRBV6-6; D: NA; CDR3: CASRTGDSTDTQYF; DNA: TGTGCCAGCAGGACCGGGGATAGCACAGATACGCAGTATTTT
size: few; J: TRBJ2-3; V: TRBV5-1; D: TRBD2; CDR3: CASSPRGEADTQYF; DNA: TGCGCCAGCAGCCCGCGGGGGGAGGCAGATACGCAGTATTTT
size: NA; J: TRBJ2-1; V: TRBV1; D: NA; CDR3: CTSSRSCRQGLSYNEQFF; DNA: TGCACCAGCAGCCGGAGCTGTCGACAGGGCTTATCCTACAATGAGCAGTTCTTC